This TCR beta chain was captured by sequencing in a study of response to subunit inactivated influenza vaccine. TCRdb re-derived calls from the RT-PCR reads in MiXCR, one entry per CDR3 protein. The table lists some 550,000 distinct CDR3 sequences, roughly 23% of them singletons. The table lists this clonotype with a few counts. V shed 4 bases, J shed 1 base, and the junction held 7 bases outside the gene matches. The CDR3 totals 16 residues. Germline CDR1 SQVTM, CDR2 ANQGSEA. These data were also filed under a second study, of T cells expressing NK-cell markers. That paper notes: TCR beta libraries carry UMIs added by 5'RACE template switching. The authors sequenced eight donors, of whom seven were HCMV-seropositive and one was seronegative. Several of the experiments relied on an anti-gamma-delta TCR antibody so that only alpha-beta TCR T cells were sorted. These clonotypes also led the CD3+CD56-NKG2C+ fraction in several donors. Clarity on HCMV specificity was lacking for the expanded NKG2C+ T cell clones.

V is TRBV29-1 and J is TRBJ2-1; TRBD2 aligns across 10 bases. This material consisted of CD4+ T cells sorted from PBMCs, taken 12 days after vaccination. The receptor comes from a man aged 50 to 59 who received an inactivated influenza vaccine. The CDR3 here is CSVGGSGGQSYNEQFF. DNA for the CDR3: TGCAGCGTTGGGGGTAGCGGGGGGCAATCCTACAATGAGCAGTTCTTC.